This T cell receptor beta chain derives from a study of beta chain features in type 1 diabetes. Study-level results: Sequencing used cDNA, and cells with high TCR expression could therefore be over-represented. Type 1 diabetes patients showed fewer insertions and more deletions at VDJ junctions. People with Type 1 diabetes carried modestly yet significantly shorter TCRB CDR3s in all four CD4+ subsets. Small HLA sub-analyses could not settle whether HLA shapes TCRB rearrangement.

This clone has only a few counts. Its specificity is not known. TCRB transcripts that were expressed got sequenced, as all of the isolated RNA had been reverse transcribed. The table came from immunoSEQ multiplex PCR; TCRdb's copy has only in-frame clones and leaves some out. The sample includes approximately 150,000 clones, about 10% of them seen just once. CDR1 and CDR2 from the germline V gene are SGDLS and YYNGEE. This CDR3 contains 15 residues. J lost 4 bases, V lost 6 bases, and 6 bases had no gene match. Sequenced: naive CD4+ T cells from blood. The chain combines TRBV9 with TRBJ2-5; 13 positions agree with TRBD2. The sequence derives from a man aged 18 to 29 in good health. In DNA form, the CDR3 reads TGTGCCAGCAAACCAGGACTAGCGGGGGTAGAGACCCAGTACTTC. Encoded protein: CASKPGLAGVETQYF.